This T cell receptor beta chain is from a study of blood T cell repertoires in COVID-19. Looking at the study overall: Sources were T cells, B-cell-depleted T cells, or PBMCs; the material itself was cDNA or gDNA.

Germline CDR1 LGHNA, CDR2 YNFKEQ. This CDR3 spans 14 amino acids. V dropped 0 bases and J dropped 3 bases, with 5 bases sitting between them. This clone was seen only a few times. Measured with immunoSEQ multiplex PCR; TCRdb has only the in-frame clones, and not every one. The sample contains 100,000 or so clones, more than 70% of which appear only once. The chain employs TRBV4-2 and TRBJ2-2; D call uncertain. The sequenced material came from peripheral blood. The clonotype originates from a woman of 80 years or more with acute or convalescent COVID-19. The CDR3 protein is CASSQDPDTGELFF. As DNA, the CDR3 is TGTGCCAGCAGCCAAGATCCAGACACCGGGGAGCTGTTTTTT.